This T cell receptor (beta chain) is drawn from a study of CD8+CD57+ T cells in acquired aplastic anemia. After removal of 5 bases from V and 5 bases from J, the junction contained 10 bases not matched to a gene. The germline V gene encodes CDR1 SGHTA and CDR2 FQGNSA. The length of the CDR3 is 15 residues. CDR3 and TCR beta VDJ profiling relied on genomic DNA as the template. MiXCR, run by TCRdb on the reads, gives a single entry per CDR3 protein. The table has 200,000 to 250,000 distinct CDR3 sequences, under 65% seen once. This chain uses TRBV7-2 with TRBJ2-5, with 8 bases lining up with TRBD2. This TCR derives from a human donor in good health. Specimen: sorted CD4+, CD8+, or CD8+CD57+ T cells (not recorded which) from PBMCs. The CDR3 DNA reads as TGTGCCAGCAGCCCTCAGAGCGGGGGCGGGGAGACCCAGTACTTC. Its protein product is CASSPQSGGGETQYF.